The rows below give T cell receptor beta chains drawn from one sample of a study of cytomegalovirus exposure and HLA in healthy donors. Using immunoSEQ multiplex PCR, the repertoire was profiled, and TCRdb retains in-frame clones only, with some absent. Altogether some 200,000 clones are present, more than 65% being singletons, with the ten largest covering 3.5% to 4%. Sample: PBMCs. These receptors were obtained from a man aged 50 to 59 in good health and CMV-seronegative. Both conserved end residues are part of each CDR3. A D gene is named only where the DNA matches it firmly. The listing skips clone size in some rows; elsewhere it reads once, few, many or a size class.

V	size	J	D	CDR3	DNA
TRBV7-9	.	TRBJ2-1	.	CASSLAPAAESWGEQFF	TGTGCCAGCAGCTTAGCGCCAGCGGCCGAGTCATGGGGTGAGCAGTTCTTC
TRBV10-3	once	TRBJ1-4	TRBD1	CASKPGTVGEKLFF	TGTGCCAGCAAGCCCGGGACAGTTGGGGAAAAACTGTTTTTT
TRBV19	.	TRBJ2-3	TRBD2	CASSIKQLAGFTDTQYF	TGTGCCAGTTCCATAAAGCAACTAGCGGGCTTCACAGATACGCAGTATTTT
TRBV10-3	.	TRBJ1-1	.	CAISDPPVNTEAFF	TGTGCCATCAGTGACCCTCCGGTGAACACTGAAGCTTTCTTT
TRBV10-3	.	TRBJ2-7	.	CAITGRDGSEQYF	TGTGCCATCACTGGCAGGGATGGTTCCGAGCAGTACTTC
TRBV18	.	TRBJ2-7	.	CASSPTRQTFSYEQYF	TGTGCCAGCTCACCAACCCGACAGACTTTCTCCTACGAGCAGTACTTC
TRBV4-1	.	TRBJ2-3	.	CASSPGGQGDTQYF	TGCGCCAGCAGCCCCGGGGGTCAGGGAGATACGCAGTATTTT
TRBV19	.	TRBJ1-5	TRBD1	CASSIPGTGGQPQHF	TGTGCCAGTAGTATCCCCGGGACAGGAGGTCAGCCCCAGCATTTT
TRBV7-2	once	TRBJ1-2	TRBD1	CASRSGQTNYGYTF	TGTGCCAGCAGGTCGGGACAGACTAACTATGGCTACACCTTC
TRBV7-9	.	TRBJ1-6	TRBD1	CASSPGTGPMGNSPLHF	TGTGCCAGCAGTCCAGGGACAGGCCCTATGGGTAATTCACCCCTCCACTTT
TRBV7-8	.	TRBJ2-3	TRBD2	CASSSPGLAAAHF	TGTGCCAGCAGCTCGCCGGGGCTAGCGGCGGCCCATTTT
TRBV12-5	.	TRBJ1-1	.	CASGLVQFGRAEAFF	TGTGCTAGTGGTTTGGTACAGTTTGGCCGCGCCGAAGCTTTCTTT
TRBV7-9	.	TRBJ2-7	.	CASSLSSDEQYF	TGTGCCAGCAGCCTGTCTAGCGACGAGCAGTACTTC
TRBV27	.	TRBJ1-4	.	CASSLGRGPYEKLFF	TGTGCCAGCAGTTTGGGTAGGGGCCCCTATGAAAAACTGTTTTTT
TRBV12-5	.	TRBJ2-5	TRBD1	CASGGQGRETQYF	TGTGCTAGTGGTGGACAGGGTAGAGAGACCCAGTACTTC
TRBV7-2	.	TRBJ1-5	.	CASSFPGQPQHF	TGTGCCAGCAGCTTCCCGGGTCAGCCCCAGCATTTT
TRBV11-2	.	TRBJ2-2	.	CASSFLEGPRPWELFF	TGTGCCAGCAGCTTTTTGGAGGGGCCCCGGCCATGGGAGCTGTTTTTT
TRBV7-2	.	TRBJ2-5	TRBD2	CASSLQTTSGGETQYF	TGTGCCAGCAGCTTGCAAACGACTAGCGGGGGAGAGACCCAGTACTTC
TRBV5-6	.	TRBJ1-3	.	CASSPTGSDTIYF	TGTGCCAGCAGCCCGACAGGATCAGACACCATATATTTT
TRBV7-9	.	TRBJ1-1	.	CASSFEGGGTEAFF	TGTGCCAGCAGCTTTGAGGGCGGGGGCACTGAAGCTTTCTTT
TRBV4-1	.	TRBJ1-2	.	CASSQLGLEGYTF	TGCGCCAGCAGCCAACTGGGGCTGGAGGGCTACACCTTC
TRBV29-1	.	TRBJ2-1	.	CSIPTWAEQFF	TGCAGCATCCCCACTTGGGCGGAGCAGTTCTTC
TRBV4-2	.	TRBJ2-5	.	CASSPGTSKETQYF	TGTGCCAGCAGCCCCGGGACTTCGAAAGAGACCCAGTACTTC
TRBV5-8	.	TRBJ1-5	.	CASSFRRMGNQPQHF	TGTGCCAGCAGCTTCCGGCGGATGGGCAATCAGCCCCAGCATTTT
TRBV18	.	TRBJ1-5	TRBD1	CASSAGTGNQPQHF	TGTGCCAGCTCAGCCGGGACAGGGAATCAGCCCCAGCATTTT
TRBV7-2	.	TRBJ1-6	.	CASSLPRGGSPLHF	TGTGCCAGCAGCTTACCCCGAGGGGGATCACCCCTCCACTTT
TRBV9	.	TRBJ2-3	TRBD2	CASSVGLAGREGGQYF	TGTGCCAGCAGCGTTGGCCTAGCGGGGCGGGAGGGGGGGCAGTATTTT
TRBV28	.	TRBJ2-3	TRBD1	CASSSQGALNTQYF	TGTGCCAGCAGTTCTCAGGGGGCTTTGAATACGCAGTATTTT
TRBV7-9	.	TRBJ2-7	TRBD2	CASSSSSGRATYEQYF	TGTGCCAGCAGCTCCAGTAGCGGGCGAGCAACCTACGAGCAGTACTTC
TRBV10-3	once	TRBJ1-4	TRBD1	CAISFGTGYNEKLFF	TGTGCCATCAGCTTCGGGACAGGGTATAATGAAAAACTGTTTTTT
TRBV15	.	TRBJ2-1	TRBD2	CATSGGAGGEQFF	TGTGCCACCAGCGGGGGGGCGGGGGGTGAGCAGTTCTTC
TRBV27	.	TRBJ1-6	TRBD1	CASRGQGFNSPLHF	TGTGCCAGCAGGGGACAGGGTTTTAATTCACCCCTCCACTTT
TRBV29-1	few	TRBJ2-7	.	CSVVLRGTYEQYF	TGCAGCGTTGTTTTACGGGGAACCTACGAGCAGTACTTC
TRBV6-5	once	TRBJ1-2	.	CASSYDNNMNGYTF	TGTGCCAGCAGTTATGACAATAATATGAATGGCTACACCTTC
TRBV7-9	.	TRBJ2-7	TRBD1	CASSPTGGNTIYEQYF	TGTGCCAGCAGCCCAACAGGGGGCAATACGATATACGAGCAGTACTTC
TRBV7-9	once	TRBJ2-7	TRBD1	CASSFRDRAYEQYF	TGTGCCAGCAGCTTCCGGGACAGGGCATACGAGCAGTACTTC
TRBV6-6	.	TRBJ1-1	.	CASSPGNTEAFF	TGTGCCAGCAGTCCAGGGAACACTGAAGCTTTCTTT
TRBV7-7	.	TRBJ2-1	TRBD2	CASSPGGYNEQFF	TGTGCTAGCAGCCCGGGAGGTTACAATGAGCAGTTCTTC
TRBV6-1	.	TRBJ1-2	TRBD1	CASSEQGDYYGYTF	TGTGCCAGCAGTGAACAGGGGGATTACTATGGCTACACCTTC
TRBV2	.	TRBJ2-7	.	CASSELRQPAYEQYF	TGTGCCAGCAGTGAATTAAGACAGCCGGCCTACGAGCAGTACTTC
TRBV18	few	TRBJ1-3	.	CASSPRDRQAGNTIYF	TGTGCCAGCTCACCGCGCGACAGACAAGCTGGAAACACCATATATTTT
TRBV5-6	.	TRBJ1-5	TRBD1	CASSFRAGGTAYSNQPQHF	TGTGCCAGCAGCTTCAGAGCGGGCGGGACAGCCTATAGCAATCAGCCCCAGCATTTT
TRBV21-1	.	TRBJ1-5	.	CASSKRTRGDQPQHF	TGTGCCAGCAGCAAACGCACGCGGGGGGATCAGCCCCAGCATTTT
TRBV11-2	.	TRBJ1-4	.	CASSFLEREKLFF	TGTGCCAGCAGCTTCTTAGAGAGGGAAAAACTGTTTTTT
TRBV18	once	TRBJ1-4	.	CASSPLRGSRTEKLFF	TGTGCCAGCTCACCACTAAGGGGTTCAAGAACTGAAAAACTGTTTTTT
TRBV4-3	.	TRBJ1-3	.	CASSQEYQGPGNTIYF	TGCGCCAGCAGCCAAGAATATCAGGGGCCTGGAAACACCATATATTTT
TRBV13	once	TRBJ2-5	.	CASTYRRAGETQYF	TGTGCCAGCACCTACCGGAGGGCTGGGGAGACCCAGTACTTC
TRBV14	.	TRBJ1-4	TRBD1	CASSLNSRDRGEKLFF	TGTGCCAGCAGCCTCAACAGTCGGGACAGAGGTGAAAAACTGTTTTTT
TRBV6-1	few	TRBJ1-2	.	CASRGTLYGYTF	TGTGCCAGCAGGGGGACACTATATGGCTACACCTTC
TRBV6-5	.	TRBJ2-2	TRBD1	CASRTGETGELFF	TGTGCCAGCAGGACAGGGGAGACCGGGGAGCTGTTTTTT